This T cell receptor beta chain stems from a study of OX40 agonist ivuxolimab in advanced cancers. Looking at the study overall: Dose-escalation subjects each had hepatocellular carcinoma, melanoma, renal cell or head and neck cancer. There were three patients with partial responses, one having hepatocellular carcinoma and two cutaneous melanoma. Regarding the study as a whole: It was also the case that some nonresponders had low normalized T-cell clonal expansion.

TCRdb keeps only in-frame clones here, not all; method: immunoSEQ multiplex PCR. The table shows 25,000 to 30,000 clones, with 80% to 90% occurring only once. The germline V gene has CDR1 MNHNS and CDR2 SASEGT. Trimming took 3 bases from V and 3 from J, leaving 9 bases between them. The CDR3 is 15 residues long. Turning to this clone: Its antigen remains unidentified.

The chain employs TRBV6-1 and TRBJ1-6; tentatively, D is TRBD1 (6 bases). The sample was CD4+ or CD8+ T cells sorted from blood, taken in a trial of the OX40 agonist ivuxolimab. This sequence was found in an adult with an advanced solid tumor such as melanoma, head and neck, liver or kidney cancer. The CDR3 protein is CASSDWTDYNSPLHF. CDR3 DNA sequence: TGTGCCAGCAGTGATTGGACAGACTATAATTCACCCCTCCACTTT.